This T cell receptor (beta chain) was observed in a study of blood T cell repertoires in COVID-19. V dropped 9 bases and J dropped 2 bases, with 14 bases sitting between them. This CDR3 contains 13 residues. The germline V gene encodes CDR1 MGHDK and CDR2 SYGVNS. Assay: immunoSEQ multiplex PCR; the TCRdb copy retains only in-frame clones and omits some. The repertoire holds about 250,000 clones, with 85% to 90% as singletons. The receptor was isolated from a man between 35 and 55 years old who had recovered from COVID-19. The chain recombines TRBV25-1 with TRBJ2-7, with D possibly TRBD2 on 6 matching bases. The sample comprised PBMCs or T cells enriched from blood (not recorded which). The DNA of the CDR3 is TGTGCCAGTTCCACCGGGAGCCCCTACGAGCAGTACTTC. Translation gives CASSTGSPYEQYF.